Presented here are 2 T cell receptor beta chains from one specimen sequenced in a study of blood T cell repertoires in COVID-19. Sequencing was performed with immunoSEQ multiplex PCR; in TCRdb, only in-frame clones are kept and a portion is missing. The sample shows more than 75,000 clones, under 85% of them seen only once. Sequencing used peripheral blood. These receptor sequences come from a human donor in a cohort sampled during active COVID-19.

The chain uses TRBV29-1 and TRBJ2-2, with 13 bases lining up with TRBD2. Trimming removed 1 base from V and 7 bases from J; junction bases left unmatched: 6. The CDR3 has 16 residues. Germline V gene data show CDR1 as SQVTM and CDR2 as ANQGSEA. CDR3 sequence reads: CSVEGTSGGYGGELFF. The CDR3 coding sequence is TGCAGCGTTGAAGGGACTAGCGGGGGATATGGCGGGGAGCTGTTTTTT.

V is TRBV3-1 (or the pseudogene TRBV3-2) and J is TRBJ2-1; possible D gene TRBD2, 6 bases. Trimming took 4 bases from V and 8 from J, leaving 21 bases between them. CDR3 length: 16 residues. Germline assignment: CDR1 LGHDT and CDR2 YNNKEL (reference sequence). This CDR3 is CASSRPAGSGGYEQFF. The CDR3 DNA reads TGTGCCAGCAGCCGACCTGCGGGATCCGGCGGGTATGAGCAGTTCTTC.